The T cell receptor beta chain under discussion was sequenced for a study of identical twins. Study findings and constraints: The presence of invariant MAIT and iNKT cells could partly confound analyses of zero-insertion sequences. Shared out-of-frame alpha sequences (those common to twins) showed excess low generation probability.

Notes on this clonotype: Antigen specificity is unknown.

Template switching added a universal primer site; cDNA carried unique molecular identifiers. From the 5' RACE reads, TCRdb called clonotypes with MiXCR, one entry per CDR3 protein. The table lists about 1.7 million distinct CDR3 sequences, roughly 35% of them singletons. Germline loops: CDR1 SGHDT, CDR2 YYEEEE. V lost 4 bases, J lost 0 bases, and 5 bases stayed unmatched. This CDR3 spans 16 amino acids. The chain combines TRBV5-6 with TRBJ2-7; 12 bases align to TRBD2. This receptor was taken from a newborn girl in good health. Material: cord blood. The CDR3 here is CASSKGLAGSSYEQYF. DNA for the CDR3: TGTGCCAGCAGCAAAGGACTAGCGGGAAGCTCCTACGAGCAGTACTTC.